The text below deals with one TCR beta chain. Treatment reported: around 19 received Ad26.COV2.S at low or high dose, single or two shots; a few received placebo; per-sample allocation not given. Specimens were obtained on day 63 following the first vaccine or placebo injection. This CDR3 comprises 18 residues. V lost 0 bases and J lost 5; bases outside the gene matches: 11. The germline gives CDR1 LGHDT, CDR2 YNNKEL (reference sequence). This entry is derived from a study of Ad26.COV2.S vaccination and SARS-CoV-2 variants. Produced via immunoSEQ multiplex PCR; TCRdb's table is partial and in-frame only. Found here are roughly 400,000 clones, 90% of them singletons; the top ten hold roughly 4.3%.

The source is a person between 18 and 65 years old who received the Ad26.COV2.S COVID-19 vaccine or a placebo. The material sequenced was peripheral blood, taken in a trial of Ad26.COV2.S vaccine versus placebo. The genes are TRBV3-1 (or the pseudogene TRBV3-2) and TRBJ2-5, with TRBD2 matching 11 bases. CDR3 sequence reads: CASSQDSRLAGIGETQYF. As DNA, the CDR3 is TGTGCCAGCAGCCAAGATAGTCGACTAGCGGGAATAGGGGAGACCCAGTACTTC.